Ten or more counts support the clone carrying this TCR beta chain. The target antigen is unknown. The donors, all healthy, were Caucasians living in Russia, aged about 6 to 90. Alongside a J-beta primer mix, a sample-barcoded 5' primer served in a second PCR lasting about 6 to 12 cycles. TCRdb recomputed calls from the 5' RACE reads with MiXCR, one row per CDR3 protein. The sample records roughly 800,000 distinct CDR3 sequences, roughly 34% being singletons. These data originate in a study of blood T cells in healthy people across ages. Study summary: The template switching approach captured approximately one barcoded beta molecule for every two T cells.

Broader study findings: Donors of long life had a larger count of naive CD4+ cells and greater diversity than aged donors. As age increased, TCR beta diversity per million T cells fell in a roughly linear fashion.

Germline lookup yields CDR1 DFQATT and CDR2 SNEGSKA (reference sequence). V was pared by 3 bases and J by 7 bases, with 19 bases between. This CDR3 contains 15 residues. This chain connects TRBV20-1 to TRBJ2-1, with D perhaps matching TRBD2 (6 bases). This clonotype was sampled from a man younger than 35 in good health. The sample consisted of blood. The CDR3 bases are TGCAGTGCTAGTTTGGGGACTTTTGGCGGTAATGAGCAGTTCTTC. Translated, it gives CSASLGTFGGNEQFF.